The rows below give T cell receptor beta chains drawn from one sample of a study of HIV-infected patients and healthy controls. TCRdb reanalysed the 5' RACE reads using MiXCR and keeps one entry per CDR3 protein. This table holds over 55,000 distinct CDR3 sequences, about 17% found once. Sequencing was done on a sample of CD4+ T cells from blood. The source is a human donor in good health. Each CDR3 is given with its conserved first and last residue. A D gene is named only where the DNA matches it firmly. A clone size is listed for some rows: how often the clone was seen (once, few, many), or a class if it is expanded.

>TRBD1|TRBJ1-6|TRBV4-3|-
CASSRRTGEISPLHF
TGCGCCAGCAGCCGTAGGACAGGCGAGATTTCACCCCTCCACTTT
>-|TRBJ2-1|TRBV19|-
CASSIPPLGEQFF
TGTGCCAGTAGTATCCCTCCACTAGGTGAGCAGTTCTTC
>-|TRBJ1-5|TRBV12-3/TRBV12-4|-
CASSRQGDSNQPQHF
TGTGCCAGCAGTCGTCAGGGTGATAGCAATCAGCCCCAGCATTTT
>-|TRBJ1-6|TRBV18|few
CASSKAGERSPLHF
TGTGCCAGCTCAAAAGCAGGGGAACGTTCACCCCTCCACTTT
>-|TRBJ2-2|TRBV11-3|few
CASRPDSFTGELFF
TGTGCCAGCAGGCCTGACAGCTTCACCGGGGAGCTGTTTTTT
>TRBD2|TRBJ2-1|TRBV28|-
CASSHSGTSGYNEQFF
TGTGCCAGCAGTCACTCCGGGACTAGCGGCTACAATGAGCAGTTCTTC
>-|TRBJ2-7|TRBV6-1|-
CASSLFRDTQYF
TGTGCCAGCAGCCTGTTCCGGGACACCCAGTACTTC
>TRBD2|TRBJ2-5|TRBV12-5|few
CASGPGGGETQYF
TGTGCTAGTGGCCCGGGGGGAGGAGAGACCCAGTACTTC
>-|TRBJ2-7|TRBV27|few
CASSPRQGGTSDNYEQYF
TGTGCCAGCAGTCCACGACAGGGGGGGACTAGCGATAACTACGAGCAGTACTTC
>-|TRBJ2-7|TRBV27|-
CASSLERTGTYEQYF
TGTGCCAGCAGTTTAGAGAGGACGGGAACCTACGAGCAGTACTTC
>TRBD1|TRBJ1-5|TRBV12-3/TRBV12-4|-
CASRPEQGASNQPQHF
TGTGCCAGCAGACCAGAACAGGGGGCTAGCAATCAGCCCCAGCATTTT
>-|TRBJ1-1|TRBV14|many
CASSQAGMNTEAFF
TGTGCCAGCAGCCAAGCTGGGATGAACACTGAAGCTTTCTTT
>-|TRBJ2-3|TRBV29-1|many
CSVVESTDTQYF
TGCAGCGTTGTAGAGAGCACAGATACGCAGTATTTT
>-|TRBJ2-1|TRBV25-1|many
CASSRQTSAYNEQFF
TGTGCCAGCAGTCGGCAGACGTCTGCCTACAATGAGCAGTTCTTC
>TRBD2|TRBJ2-5|TRBV12-3/TRBV12-4|many
CASTAGAGQTQYF
TGTGCCAGCACTGCGGGAGCCGGGCAGACCCAGTACTTC
>TRBD2|TRBJ2-7|TRBV14|few
CASSQFVPGREYEQYF
TGTGCCAGCAGCCAATTTGTCCCGGGGAGGGAATACGAGCAGTACTTC
>-|TRBJ2-7|TRBV14|few
CASSPHEHQASSYEQYF
TGTGCCAGCAGCCCCCATGAACATCAAGCTTCCTCCTACGAGCAGTACTTC
>-|TRBJ1-6|TRBV18|few
CASSPARGNSPLHF
TGTGCCAGCTCACCGGCAAGGGGGAATTCACCCCTCCACTTT
>-|TRBJ1-2|TRBV28|-
CASSLGHIYGYTF
TGTGCCAGCAGTTTGGGACACATCTATGGCTACACCTTC
>-|TRBJ1-5|TRBV28|-
CASSFASQPQHF
TGTGCCAGCAGTTTCGCCTCACAGCCCCAGCATTTT
>TRBD1|TRBJ1-1|TRBV29-1|medium-sized
CSVSGQGAGFAEAFF
TGCAGCGTTTCCGGACAGGGGGCAGGTTTTGCTGAAGCTTTCTTT
>TRBD1|TRBJ2-7|TRBV20-1|-
CSASMRQGRNEQYF
TGCAGTGCTAGTATGCGACAGGGGAGGAACGAGCAGTACTTC
>-|TRBJ1-3|TRBV7-2|-
CASSLELLSSGNTIYF
TGTGCCAGCAGCTTAGAACTTCTGAGCTCTGGAAACACCATATATTTT